The T cell receptor beta chain described here comes from a study of shared clonotypes between healthy human individuals. Study as a whole: Participating donors consisted of a couple of women and a few men aged 18 to 49. Study outcomes and limitations: What limited the represented genetic and exposure-history diversity was the small number of donors.

This CDR3 is built from 19 residues. The V gene's germline CDR1 is LGHNA and CDR2 YNFKEQ. The V gene lost 0 bases and the J gene lost 3 bases, with 24 bases spanning the gap. Naive-designated CD8 cells lacked CD45RO, were positively enriched for CCR7, and omitted terminally differentiated effector memory CD45RA+ cells. To note about this clone: The antigen remains undetermined.

Sequenced by immunoSEQ multiplex PCR; TCRdb stores in-frame clones only, minus some. Among about 680,000 clones listed, around 90% were seen once. The origin of this receptor is a man aged 30-40 years in good health. The specimen was naive CD8+ T cells sorted from blood. The rearrangement uses TRBV4-2 and TRBJ2-7, with D perhaps matching TRBD1 (6 bases). This CDR3 is CASSQESQGTRLSIYEQYF. The CDR3 DNA follows: TGTGCCAGCAGCCAAGAGTCACAGGGAACACGCTTATCCATCTACGAGCAGTACTTC.